Listed here are 25 T cell receptor beta chains from one sample, sequenced in a study of blood T cell repertoires in COVID-19. The assay was immunoSEQ multiplex PCR, and TCRdb's table has in-frame clones only and misses some. The table includes some 150,000 clones, around 90% detected once. The sequencing sample was made of peripheral blood. Receptors originate from a man aged 55 to 69 with acute or convalescent COVID-19.

This clone was seen a single time. The V gene is TRBV6-4, the J gene TRBJ1-1; 8 bases are shared with TRBD1. The junction had 4 bases not matched to a gene; V was cut back by 6 bases and J by 1 base. Germline CDR1 and CDR2: MRHNA and SNTAGT. The CDR3 consists of 14 residues. The CDR3: CASSAQGGNTEAFF. The CDR3 bases are TGTGCCAGCAGCGCACAGGGGGGGAACACTGAAGCTTTCTTT.

The chain is built from TRBV6-5 and TRBJ2-7, with 8 bases that match TRBD2. This CDR3 contains 14 residues. Germline-derived CDR1 and CDR2 are MNHEY and SVGAGI. V was pared by 6 bases and J by 5 bases, with 9 bases of the junction left unmatched. CDR3 nucleotides: TGTGCCAGCAGACGACCTAGCGGGTCTAACGAGCAGTACTTC. This sequence encodes CASRRPSGSNEQYF.

The V call is TRBV7-9, the J call TRBJ1-1; perhaps TRBD1 as D (5 bases). The germline V and J ends were trimmed by 6 bases and 8 bases, with 13 bases remaining between them. The CDR3 loop spans 12 amino acids. The germline V gene encodes CDR1 SEHNR and CDR2 FQNEAQ (reference sequence). CDR3 in amino acids: CASRWQGGEAFF. CDR3 bases: TGTGCCAGCAGGTGGCAGGGCGGAGAAGCTTTCTTT.

This sequence joins TRBV13 and TRBJ1-2; D is ambiguous. V lost 1 base and J 6 bases, leaving 15 bases between the germline ends. CDR1 and CDR2 (germline): PRHDT, FYEKMQ (reference sequence). The CDR3 totals 15 residues. The DNA for the CDR3 is TGTGCCAGCAGCTTAGACGGCCGAGCAGCGGATGGCTACACCTTC. This encodes CASSLDGRAADGYTF.

CDR3 coding DNA: TGTGCCAGCAGCTTAATGAGGGGAGGATCTGGAAACACCATATATTTT. Its protein is CASSLMRGGSGNTIYF. V and J are TRBV5-8 and TRBJ1-3; the D gene is possibly TRBD1 (5 bases). CDR1 and CDR2 (germline): SGHTS, YDEGEE. Trimming removed 2 bases at V and 1 base at J, with 13 bases between. The CDR3 runs to 16 residues.

V and J are TRBV27 and TRBJ1-5; TRBD1 aligns across 7 bases. Germline V gene data show CDR1 as MNHEY and CDR2 as SMNVEV (reference sequence). The CDR3 has 16 amino acids. J gave up 0 bases and V 5 bases, and 7 bases lay outside the gene matches. CDR3: CASSPRTGYSNQPQHF. CDR3 in DNA: TGTGCCAGCAGTCCCCGGACAGGTTATAGCAATCAGCCCCAGCATTTT.

This clone was seen only a few times. The gene calls are TRBV19 and TRBJ1-1; 8 nucleotides line up with TRBD1. The germline gives CDR1 LNHDA, CDR2 SQIVND (reference sequence). The CDR3 extends over 13 amino acids. J gave up 5 bases and V 8 bases, and 7 bases lay outside the gene matches. The CDR3 DNA reads TGTGCCAGTCAGGCGGACAGGGTAACTGAAGCTTTCTTT. Translated: CASQADRVTEAFF.

J is TRBJ2-7 and V is TRBV29-1, with D possibly matching TRBD2 (6 bases). Germline CDR1 reads SQVTM; CDR2 reads ANQGSEA. V lost 2 bases and J 2 bases, leaving 13 bases between the germline ends. The CDR3 has 14 amino acids. This chain's CDR3 is CSVELRGGTYEQYF. CDR3 bases: TGCAGCGTTGAATTGAGGGGAGGAACCTACGAGCAGTACTTC.

The chain combines TRBV13 with TRBJ2-5, with D possibly being TRBD2 (5 bases). The germline V gene has CDR1 PRHDT and CDR2 FYEKMQ (reference sequence). CDR3 length equals 14 residues. V lost 3 bases and J 2 bases, leaving 10 bases between the germline ends. CDR3 coding DNA: TGTGCCAGCAGCTTGAGACTACTACAAGAGACCCAGTACTTC. Its protein product is CASSLRLLQETQYF.

V is TRBV5-4 and J is TRBJ2-2; possible D gene TRBD1, 6 bases. Germline assignment: CDR1 SGHNT and CDR2 YYREEE (reference sequence). The CDR3 is 16 amino acids. The V and J ends lost 4 bases and 1 base respectively, with 14 bases between them. CDR3 bases: TGTGCCAGCAGCGTGCCGGACAGCGAGAACACCGGGGAGCTGTTTTTT. Residues: CASSVPDSENTGELFF.

This clone was counted between two and nine times. This chain uses TRBV2 with TRBJ1-3; 8 bases are shared with TRBD1. Germline V gene lookup returns CDR1 SNHLY and CDR2 FYNNEI. The CDR3 has 20 residues. Trimming cost V 3 bases and J 2 bases; bases outside gene matches: 18. The CDR3 spells CASSDPYSPYRTGTGNTIYF. The CDR3 nucleotides are TGTGCCAGCAGTGACCCATATTCCCCCTACCGGACAGGGACTGGAAACACCATATATTTT.

The chain joins TRBV6-5 to TRBJ2-3; possible D gene TRBD2, 6 bases. V lost 11 bases and J 2 bases, leaving 11 bases between the germline ends. This CDR3 spans 12 amino acids. Germline-derived CDR1 and CDR2 are MNHEY and SVGAGI. The CDR3 bases are TGTGCCGCTCGGGGGATCACAGATACGCAGTATTTT. Protein: CAARGITDTQYF.

The chain combines TRBV7-3 with TRBJ2-3, with 7 positions matching TRBD1. The V gene's germline CDR1 is SGHTA and CDR2 FQGTGA. V was clipped by 1 base and J by 3 bases; unmatched bases: 10. The CDR3 consists of 17 residues. The CDR3 loop is CASSLNRQGNPTDTQYF. CDR3 DNA sequence: TGTGCCAGCAGCTTAAACCGACAGGGTAATCCAACAGATACGCAGTATTTT.

The rearrangement joins TRBV5-4 to TRBJ2-2; D uncertain. This CDR3 has 14 amino acids. V was clipped by 0 bases and J by 1 base, with 4 bases between them. Germline V gene sequence: CDR1 SGHNT, CDR2 YYREEE (reference sequence). The chain's CDR3 is CASSLDRNTGELFF. The CDR3 DNA sequence: TGTGCCAGCAGCTTGGACAGGAACACCGGGGAGCTGTTTTTT.

The chain links TRBV18 to TRBJ1-6; D remains ambiguous. CDR3 length: 13 residues. The V end lost 6 bases, the J end lost 7 bases, and 10 bases lay between the germline ends. Germline CDR1 is KGHSH and CDR2 is LQKENI. The CDR3: CASSLNANSPLHF. CDR3 in DNA: TGTGCCAGCTCCCTAAACGCCAATTCACCCCTCCACTTT. The whole variable domain, filled in from reference TRBV18 and TRBJ1-6, reads NAGVMQNPRHLVRRRGQEARLRCSPMKGHSHVYWYRQLPEEGLKFMVYLQKENIIDESGMPKERFSAEFPKEGPSILRIQQVVRGDSAAYFCASSLNANSPLHFGNGTRLTVT.

J is TRBJ1-1 and V is TRBV6-5; D gene ambiguous. The CDR3 sequence is 11 residues long. Trimming removed 7 bases from V and 1 base from J, with 4 bases in between. CDR1 and CDR2 (germline): MNHEY, SVGAGI. The CDR3 coding sequence is TGTGCCAGCACCAAGAACACTGAAGCTTTCTTT. Translating gives CASTKNTEAFF.

This clone was counted between two and nine times. The rearrangement links TRBV24-1 to TRBJ2-1; possible D gene TRBD1, 5 bases. This CDR3 has 15 residues. The V end was cut by 7 bases, the J end by 3 bases, with 15 bases between. CDR1 KGHDR and CDR2 SFDVKD come from the germline V gene. This CDR3 is CATSLTGAHYNEQFF. As DNA, the CDR3 is TGTGCCACCAGCCTTACAGGAGCCCACTACAATGAGCAGTTCTTC.

The CDR3 protein is CASSPLAGADGGHEQFF. CDR3 coding DNA: TGTGCCAGCTCACCCTTAGCGGGGGCAGACGGCGGACATGAGCAGTTCTTC. The chain carries TRBV18 and TRBJ2-1, with TRBD2 matching 9 bases. The CDR3 is 17 residues long. V lost 3 bases to trimming and J lost 8 bases; unmatched junction nucleotides: 14. From germline, CDR1 is KGHSH and CDR2 LQKENI.

The V and J genes are TRBV12-3 or TRBV12-4 and TRBJ2-7; possible D gene TRBD2, 6 bases. The CDR3 totals 13 residues. V lost 5 bases to trimming and J lost 7 bases, with 15 bases between them. CDR3 nucleotide sequence: TGTGCCAGCAGTCCGGGACTCTCCTGGGAGCAGTACTTC. The encoded protein is CASSPGLSWEQYF.

The rearrangement joins TRBV5-1 to TRBJ2-7; D gene ambiguous. Germline V gives CDR1 SGHRS, CDR2 YFSETQ. The CDR3 is made up of 12 amino acids. V lost 2 bases to trimming and J lost 0 bases, with 3 bases between them. For the CDR3, the DNA is TGCGCCAGCAGCTTCTCCTCCTACGAGCAGTACTTC. Translation gives CASSFSSYEQYF.

The chain uses TRBV7-8 and TRBJ1-3; D is possibly TRBD1 (6 bases). Trimming pared 4 bases from V and 4 bases from J, leaving 14 bases between. In germline, CDR1 is SGHVS, CDR2 FQNEAQ. The CDR3 length is 15 residues. The CDR3 DNA reads as TGTGCCAGCAGCTCTACGAACAGGGCAGGAAACACCATATATTTT. Its translation: CASSSTNRAGNTIYF.

Notes on this clone: Other nucleotide sequences from this sample produce the same CDR3. The chain is built from TRBV6-1 and TRBJ1-5; D unclear. The CDR3 is 14 amino acids. CDR1 is MNHNS, CDR2 SASEGT, per germline. Trimming cost V 0 bases and J 0 bases, with 3 bases left between them. The CDR3 nucleotides read TGTGCCAGCAGTGAAGCATATAGCAATCAGCCCCAGCATTTT. Its translation: CASSEAYSNQPQHF.

In DNA form, the CDR3 reads TGTGCCAGCGGGGGCCACCGACAGCCACGCTACAATGAGCAGTTCTTC. This translates into CASGGHRQPRYNEQFF. The V gene is TRBV2, the J gene TRBJ2-1; D is possibly TRBD1 (6 bases). The CDR3 is made up of 16 amino acids. With 8 bases removed from V and 3 bases from J, the gap between germline ends came to 20 bases. The germline V gene encodes CDR1 SNHLY and CDR2 FYNNEI.

The chain employs TRBV6-5 and TRBJ1-4; the D is unclear. V dropped 2 bases and J dropped 0 bases, with 10 bases sitting between them. Germline CDR1 MNHEY, CDR2 SVGAGI. The CDR3 totals 16 residues. The CDR3 loop reads CASSYLGRTTNEKLFF. The CDR3 DNA reads as TGTGCCAGCAGTTACCTTGGGAGGACAACTAATGAAAAACTGTTTTTT.

The V and J genes are TRBV9 and TRBJ2-7; D gene uncertain. From germline, CDR1 is SGDLS and CDR2 YYNGEE. V was clipped by 3 bases and J by 6 bases, with 10 bases between them. This CDR3 comprises 12 residues. CDR3 region: CASSGLGFEQYF. CDR3 sequence (DNA): TGTGCCAGCAGCGGCCTAGGCTTCGAGCAGTACTTC. Filled out from reference TRBV9 and TRBJ2-7, the complete variable domain reads DSGVTQTPKHLITATGQRVTLRCSPRSGDLSVYWYQQSLDQGLQFLIQYYNGEERAKGNILERFSAQQFPDLHSELNLSSLELGDSALYFCASSGLGFEQYFGPGTRLTVT.